This T cell receptor beta chain was sequenced in a study of OX40 agonist ivuxolimab in advanced cancers. Across the whole study: The patients received ivuxolimab by intravenous route every 2 weeks at 0.01 to 10 mg/kg. Head and neck, renal cell, melanoma or hepatocellular carcinoma were the cancers that dose-escalation patients had.

Only one count was recorded for this clone. Libraries were prepared by immunoSEQ multiplex PCR; TCRdb keeps only in-frame clonotypes and omits some of them. The repertoire holds about 60,000 clones, with 90% as singletons. The germline V and J ends were trimmed by 3 bases and 4 bases, with 12 bases remaining between them. The CDR3 consists of 14 residues. Germline CDR1 LNHDA, CDR2 SQIVND (reference sequence). The clonotype comes from an adult with an advanced solid tumor such as melanoma, head and neck, liver or kidney cancer. The input for sequencing was CD4+ or CD8+ T cells sorted from blood, taken in a trial of the OX40 agonist ivuxolimab. The chain couples TRBV19 to TRBJ1-1; D unclear. This CDR3 reads CASSMQVPVTEAFF. The CDR3 nucleotides are TGTGCCAGTAGTATGCAGGTCCCGGTCACTGAAGCTTTCTTT.